A single sample gave rise to the 12 T cell receptor beta chains below, sequenced in a study of cytomegalovirus exposure and HLA in healthy donors. PCR was performed using 60 Vbeta and 13 Jbeta primers. Clones were read by immunoSEQ multiplex PCR, and TCRdb kept only the in-frame ones, dropping some. The data show tens of thousands of clones, approximately 80% seen once. Sequencing was performed on PBMCs. The receptors come from a woman in her thirties in good health and CMV-seronegative.

This chain joins TRBV21-1 and TRBJ1-1; the table assigns TRBD1, which was not confirmed against the DNA. TRBV21-1 is termed a pseudogene. The CDR3 is made up of 18 amino acids. The CDR3 nucleotides read TGTGCCAGCAGCAAAGGGGGCTGGGACAGGGGATTTGGCACTGAAGCTTTCTTT. Translation: CASSKGGWDRGFGTEAFF.

The J gene is TRBJ2-7, the V gene TRBV9; 9 positions match TRBD1. Per germline, CDR1 SGDLS and CDR2 YYNGEE. This CDR3 is 14 amino acids long. J gave up 7 bases and V 4 bases, and 9 bases lay outside the gene matches. The CDR3 is CASSRGTGPEEQYF. The CDR3 coding sequence is TGTGCCAGCAGCAGAGGGACAGGGCCGGAAGAGCAGTACTTC.

V and J are TRBV6-5 and TRBJ1-1; tentatively, D is TRBD1 (6 bases). The CDR3 length is 14 residues. The V and J ends lost 0 bases and 6 bases respectively, with 11 bases between them. Germline V lookup: CDR1 MNHEY, CDR2 SVGAGI. This chain's CDR3 is CASSYSGYRAEAFF. The CDR3 DNA reads as TGTGCCAGCAGTTACTCGGGGTACAGGGCTGAAGCTTTCTTT.

This chain joins TRBV6-1 and TRBJ2-5; 7 bases are a match to TRBD1. CDR3 size: 15 residues. From germline, CDR1 is MNHNS and CDR2 SASEGT. Trimming removed 1 base from V and 4 bases from J; junction bases left unmatched: 6. The CDR3 protein is CASSEDRDSGETQYF. Written as DNA, the CDR3 is TGTGCCAGCAGTGAAGACCGGGACAGTGGAGAGACCCAGTACTTC.

The chain joins TRBV28 to TRBJ1-3; D ambiguous. Germline V gene sequence: CDR1 MDHEN, CDR2 SYDVKM. V lost 2 bases, J lost 0 bases, and 20 bases lay in between. The CDR3 is made up of 19 amino acids. DNA for the CDR3: TGTGCCAGCAGTTTAGAGGGATTCTACGGCGCCTTCTCTGGAAACACCATATATTTT. Its translation is CASSLEGFYGAFSGNTIYF.

The chain joins TRBV2 to TRBJ2-7; a weak D match, TRBD2 (5 bases). The CDR3 contains 18 residues. Trimming took off 1 base at V and 3 bases at J, with 22 bases between the two ends. Per the germline V gene, CDR1 is SNHLY and CDR2 is FYNNEI. The CDR3 spells CASSEDFGTAGYYYEQYF. DNA of the CDR3: TGTGCCAGCAGTGAAGATTTCGGCACCGCGGGTTATTACTACGAGCAGTACTTC. Filled out from reference TRBV2 and TRBJ2-7, the complete variable domain reads EPEVTQTPSHQVTQMGQEVILRCVPISNHLYFYWYRQILGQKVEFLVSFYNNEISEKSEIFDDQFSVERPDGSNFTLKIRSTKLEDSAMYFCASSEDFGTAGYYYEQYFGPGTRLTVT.

This sequence joins TRBV4-1 and TRBJ2-7; perhaps TRBD1 as D (5 bases). This CDR3 region has 15 residues. V was clipped by 5 bases and J by 0 bases, with 14 bases between them. CDR1 MGHRA and CDR2 YSYEKL come from the germline V gene. The CDR3 DNA reads as TGCGCCAGCAGCTCCTATTTACAGGACTCCTACGAGCAGTACTTC. Amino acids: CASSSYLQDSYEQYF.

The chain recombines TRBV29-1 with TRBJ2-1, with 7 bases aligning to TRBD1. V was pared by 4 bases and J by 4 bases, with 4 bases of the junction left unmatched. The CDR3 loop spans 13 amino acids. Germline CDR1 reads SQVTM; CDR2 reads ANQGSEA. The CDR3 DNA follows: TGCAGCGTTGGACAGGGAACATACAATGAGCAGTTCTTC. It yields the protein CSVGQGTYNEQFF.

The chain combines TRBV9 with TRBJ1-2, with a tentative D call TRBD1 (5 bases). Trimming took 4 bases from V and 3 from J, leaving 13 bases between them. The CDR3 runs 14 residues. Germline CDR1 is SGDLS and CDR2 is YYNGEE. In DNA form, the CDR3 reads TGTGCCAGCAGCCCTTACCAAGGGGACTATGGCTACACCTTC. Its protein is CASSPYQGDYGYTF.

This clone was detected once. V usage is TRBV6-4 and J usage is TRBJ2-3; 7 bases are a match to TRBD2. V was clipped by 6 bases and J by 2 bases; unmatched bases: 5. Germline CDR1 is MRHNA and CDR2 is SNTAGT. The CDR3 consists of 14 residues. CDR3 residues: CASSLRDYTDTQYF. CDR3 coding DNA: TGTGCCAGCAGCCTCCGGGACTACACAGATACGCAGTATTTT.

The V gene is TRBV6-5, the J gene TRBJ2-3; TRBD1 agrees at 8 bases. The germline gives CDR1 MNHEY, CDR2 SVGAGI. V was pared by 6 bases and J by 6 bases, with 2 bases of the junction left unmatched. The CDR3 is made up of 12 amino acids. CDR3 loop: CASRDREDTQYF. The CDR3 region has the DNA TGTGCCAGCAGGGACAGGGAGGATACGCAGTATTTT.

The chain couples TRBV5-1 to TRBJ1-4, with 12 bases fitting TRBD1. This CDR3 region has 18 residues. Germline V gene data show CDR1 as SGHRS and CDR2 as YFSETQ. V lost 0 bases and J lost 4; bases outside the gene matches: 7. DNA for the CDR3: TGCGCCAGCAGCTTGGCGGCCGGGACAGGGGGCTTTAATGAAAAACTGTTTTTT. Protein sequence: CASSLAAGTGGFNEKLFF.